This T cell receptor beta chain was identified during a study of a mutant IDH1 vaccine in newly diagnosed glioma. Study details: Standard pretreatment was either radiotherapy, temozolomide, or, for most, radiochemotherapy with temozolomide.

Germline lookup yields CDR1 SGHRS and CDR2 YFSETQ. V was clipped by 4 bases and J by 4 bases; unmatched bases: 9. This CDR3 has 15 residues. About this clone: Antigen specificity is unknown.

Assay: immunoSEQ multiplex PCR; the TCRdb copy retains only in-frame clones and omits some. Among tens of thousands of clones listed, about 78% were seen once. Time point reported: week 11, during vaccination. Each dose of the vaccine consisted of 300 ug of mutant IDH1 20-mer peptide, with topical imiquimod. V and J are TRBV5-1 and TRBJ1-1; 8 bases are a match to TRBD1. The sequence was obtained from a young man with glioma. The source material was PBMCs, sampled from a glioma patient whose treatment included an IDH1 peptide vaccine. The chain's CDR3 is CASSQSRGQGTEAFF. Written as DNA, the CDR3 is TGCGCCAGCAGCCAATCCAGGGGGCAGGGCACTGAAGCTTTCTTT.